These T cell receptor beta chains were read from a single sample in a study of beta chain features in type 1 diabetes. Libraries were prepared by immunoSEQ multiplex PCR; TCRdb keeps only in-frame clonotypes and omits some of them. The sample has some 500,000 clones, 10% to 12% seen once. The specimen sequenced was naive CD4+ T cells from blood. These receptors were taken from a woman aged 18-35 years in good health. Each CDR3 is given with its conserved first and last residue. The D gene is left open where the match is weak. The size of a clone is reported for some rows only, either as once, few or many, or as a class for expanded clones.

TRBV7-2	TRBD2	TRBJ2-7	-	CASNSGRGLYEQYF	TGTGCCAGCAACAGCGGGAGGGGACTATACGAGCAGTACTTC
TRBV7-9	-	TRBJ2-3	-	CAGVPAGPSTDTQYF	TGTGCCGGCGTGCCTGCGGGACCTAGCACAGATACGCAGTATTTT
TRBV27	TRBD2	TRBJ2-1	few	CASGQQGLAANEQFF	TGTGCCAGCGGACAACAGGGACTAGCGGCCAATGAGCAGTTCTTC
TRBV7-3	-	TRBJ2-6	-	CASSFGWANVLTF	TGTGCCAGCAGCTTCGGTTGGGCCAACGTCCTGACTTTC
TRBV14	-	TRBJ2-2	-	CASSLKWGARGTGELFF	TGTGCCAGCAGTCTCAAATGGGGAGCTAGGGGCACCGGGGAGCTGTTTTTT
TRBV5-1	-	TRBJ2-3	-	CASSLRLVGTDTQYF	TGCGCCAGCAGCCTCAGACTAGTCGGCACAGATACGCAGTATTTT
TRBV7-2	-	TRBJ2-5	few	CASSPRPETQYF	TGTGCCAGCAGCCCCCGGCCAGAGACCCAGTACTTC
TRBV10-3	-	TRBJ2-3	-	CASSGQWGGTDTQYF	TGTGCCAGCAGTGGGCAATGGGGGGGCACAGATACGCAGTATTTT
TRBV4-2	TRBD1	TRBJ2-3	-	CASSQETRGLTDTQYF	TGTGCCAGCAGCCAAGAAACGAGGGGGCTGACAGATACGCAGTATTTT
TRBV2	-	TRBJ2-1	few	CASRSLNEQFF	TGTGCCAGCCGGTCCCTCAATGAGCAGTTCTTC
TRBV14	-	TRBJ2-7	-	CASSQESGPYEQYF	TGTGCCAGCAGCCAAGAGTCAGGACCCTACGAGCAGTACTTC
TRBV12-5	-	TRBJ2-5	-	CASGVGQETQYF	TGTGCTAGTGGTGTAGGACAAGAGACCCAGTACTTC
TRBV5-1	-	TRBJ2-1	-	CASSLGTFGNEQFF	TGCGCCAGCAGCCTAGGGACCTTCGGCAATGAGCAGTTCTTC
TRBV30	TRBD1	TRBJ1-3	-	CALKLTGGAGNTIYF	TGTGCCTTGAAGCTAACAGGGGGTGCTGGAAACACCATATATTTT
TRBV4-2	-	TRBJ2-1	-	CASSHDYNEQFF	TGTGCCAGCAGCCATGATTACAATGAGCAGTTCTTC
TRBV7-9	-	TRBJ1-1	-	CASSSRGNTEAFF	TGTGCCAGCAGCTCCCGGGGAAACACTGAAGCTTTCTTT
TRBV25-1	-	TRBJ2-5	-	CASSPGQKHGETQYF	TGTGCCAGCAGCCCGGGACAAAAGCACGGGGAGACCCAGTACTTC
TRBV7-2	-	TRBJ2-1	-	CASSSLVDEQFF	TGTGCCAGCAGCTCCCTAGTAGATGAGCAGTTCTTC
TRBV7-3	-	TRBJ2-1	-	CASSSADGNYNEQFF	TGTGCCAGCAGCTCGGCCGACGGAAACTACAATGAGCAGTTCTTC
TRBV27	-	TRBJ2-3	few	CASSLTSSTDTQYF	TGTGCCAGCAGTTTAACTTCGAGCACAGATACGCAGTATTTT
TRBV30	TRBD1	TRBJ2-1	many	CACDRGSYNEQFF	TGTGCCTGTGACAGGGGGAGCTACAATGAGCAGTTCTTC
TRBV27	TRBD1	TRBJ2-1	-	CASTLRTGMDNEQFF	TGTGCCAGCACCCTGAGGACAGGGATGGACAATGAGCAGTTCTTC
TRBV7-2	TRBD2	TRBJ2-5	-	CASSVGLAGQETQYF	TGTGCCAGCAGCGTGGGACTAGCGGGTCAAGAGACCCAGTACTTC
TRBV7-9	-	TRBJ2-5	few	CASSRTEETQYF	TGTGCCAGCAGCCGGACAGAAGAGACCCAGTACTTC
TRBV7-9	-	TRBJ2-3	few	CASSLKAVGGSDTQYF	TGTGCCAGCAGCTTAAAGGCGGTTGGAGGGTCAGATACGCAGTATTTT
TRBV18	-	TRBJ2-5	-	CASSRGSETQYF	TGTGCCAGCTCAAGGGGTTCGGAGACCCAGTACTTC
TRBV25-1	-	TRBJ1-1	-	CASSGTAALAEAFF	TGTGCCAGCAGTGGTACGGCGGCGCTTGCTGAAGCTTTCTTT
TRBV4-2	-	TRBJ2-5	-	CASSQAGTGQETQYF	TGTGCCAGCAGCCAAGCGGGCACAGGGCAAGAGACCCAGTACTTC
TRBV9	-	TRBJ2-2	few	CASRATGRTGELFF	TGTGCCAGCAGAGCTACTGGCCGCACCGGGGAGCTGTTTTTT
TRBV29-1	TRBD1	TRBJ2-1	few	CSLELRDRESGEQFF	TGCAGTCTTGAACTCCGGGACAGGGAATCGGGTGAGCAGTTCTTC
TRBV29-1	TRBD1	TRBJ1-1	few	CSVRTGRDTEAFF	TGCAGCGTTCGGACAGGGCGGGACACTGAAGCTTTCTTT
TRBV7-9	-	TRBJ1-2	-	CASSLVAASRGYTF	TGTGCCAGCAGCTTAGTCGCAGCATCCAGGGGCTACACCTTC
TRBV2	-	TRBJ1-4	few	CASTSTNEKLFF	TGTGCCAGTACATCAACTAATGAAAAACTGTTTTTT
TRBV18	TRBD1	TRBJ2-3	-	CASSRQGATDTQYF	TGTGCCAGCTCACGGCAGGGGGCAACAGATACGCAGTATTTT
TRBV28	TRBD1	TRBJ2-3	few	CASSFGQDTDTQYF	TGTGCCAGCAGTTTCGGACAGGACACAGATACGCAGTATTTT
TRBV15	-	TRBJ2-2	few	CATSRDRAGYTGELFF	TGTGCCACCAGCAGAGATCGGGCAGGGTACACCGGGGAGCTGTTTTTT
TRBV7-2	-	TRBJ2-1	few	CASSLAGPSNEQFF	TGTGCCAGCAGTTTGGCGGGGCCCTCCAATGAGCAGTTCTTC
TRBV5-1	TRBD2	TRBJ2-7	-	CASSLTSGSQEQYF	TGCGCCAGCAGCTTGACTAGCGGGAGCCAGGAGCAGTACTTC
TRBV7-2	-	TRBJ1-4	-	CASSSRLGEKLFF	TGTGCCAGCAGCTCACGATTAGGGGAAAAACTGTTTTTT
TRBV9	TRBD2	TRBJ2-3	-	CASSDWTSGGTDTQYF	TGTGCCAGCAGTGATTGGACTAGCGGGGGCACAGATACGCAGTATTTT
TRBV7-8	-	TRBJ2-5	-	CASSLKGPRAQYF	TGTGCCAGCAGCTTAAAGGGGCCAAGGGCCCAGTACTTC
TRBV20-1	-	TRBJ2-3	few	CSAKSADTQYF	TGCAGTGCAAAGAGCGCAGATACGCAGTATTTT
TRBV30	TRBD2	TRBJ2-7	few	CACSGRAGEQYF	TGTGCCTGTAGCGGGAGGGCCGGGGAGCAGTACTTC
TRBV10-3	TRBD2	TRBJ2-3	-	CAIQAGGTDTQYF	TGTGCCATCCAAGCGGGAGGGACAGATACGCAGTATTTT
TRBV18	-	TRBJ1-5	-	CASSPAPSGLGQPQHF	TGTGCCAGCTCACCCGCACCGTCCGGACTCGGTCAGCCCCAGCATTTT
TRBV6-5	TRBD2	TRBJ2-7	few	CASSRGTSGPYEQYF	TGTGCCAGCAGTAGAGGGACTAGCGGACCCTACGAGCAGTACTTC
TRBV7-2	-	TRBJ2-5	few	CASSLAGTQETQYF	TGTGCCAGCAGCTTAGCTGGTACTCAAGAGACCCAGTACTTC
TRBV6-1	TRBD1	TRBJ1-1	few	CASKGDSWNTEAFF	TGTGCCAGCAAAGGGGACAGTTGGAACACTGAAGCTTTCTTT
TRBV18	-	TRBJ1-6	-	CASSPGRHSPLHF	TGTGCCAGCTCACCTGGTCGGCATTCACCCCTCCACTTT
TRBV23-1	TRBD1	TRBJ1-5	few	CASSHPFIRDRGQDQPQHF	TGCGCCAGCAGTCACCCTTTTATCCGGGACAGGGGGCAGGATCAGCCCCAGCATTTT